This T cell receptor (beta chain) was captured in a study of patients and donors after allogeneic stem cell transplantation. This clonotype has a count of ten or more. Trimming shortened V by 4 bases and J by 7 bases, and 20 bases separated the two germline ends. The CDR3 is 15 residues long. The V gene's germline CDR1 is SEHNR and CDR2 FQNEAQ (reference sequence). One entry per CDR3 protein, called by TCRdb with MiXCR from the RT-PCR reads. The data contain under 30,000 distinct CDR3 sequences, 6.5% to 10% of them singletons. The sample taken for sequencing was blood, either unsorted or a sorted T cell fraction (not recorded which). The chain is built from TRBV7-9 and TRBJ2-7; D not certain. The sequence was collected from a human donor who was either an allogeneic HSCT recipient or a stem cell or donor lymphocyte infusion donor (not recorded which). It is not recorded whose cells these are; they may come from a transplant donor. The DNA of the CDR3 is TGTGCCAGCAGCTCACCGACGACCTCAGCCTGGGAGCAGTACTTC. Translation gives CASSSPTTSAWEQYF.